One and the same sample provided the 8 T cell receptor beta chains below, sequenced in a study of identical twins. TCRdb independently ran MiXCR on the 5' RACE reads; one entry per CDR3 protein. The table lists fewer than 900,000 distinct CDR3 sequences, 15% to 20% of them singletons, with approximately 14% in the top ten. This same sample was also part of a study on T cells expressing NK-cell markers.

Sequencing used PBMCs. All receptors derive from a woman aged 18-30 years in good health.

This clonotype was counted a few times. V gene TRBV29-1 combines with J gene TRBJ2-2, with D perhaps matching TRBD1 (6 bases). The CDR3 sequence is 15 residues long. Trimming left V 4 bases short and J 6 bases short, with 18 bases between. Per the germline V gene, CDR1 is SQVTM and CDR2 is ANQGSEA. For the CDR3, the DNA is TGCAGCGTTGGTGGAGAGAGGGGGTGGTCCGGGGAGCTGTTTTTT. As protein: CSVGGERGWSGELFF.

This clonotype was seen only a few times. CDR3 in amino acids: CSVGGVADTQYF. CDR3 bases: TGCAGCGTTGGGGGAGTAGCAGATACGCAGTATTTT. The chain carries TRBV29-1 and TRBJ2-3; D might be TRBD2 (5 bases). Per germline, CDR1 SQVTM and CDR2 ANQGSEA. The CDR3 loop spans 12 amino acids. Trimming took off 4 bases at V and 4 bases at J, with 9 bases between the two ends.

Only a few counts were recorded for this clonotype. The chain combines TRBV20-1 with TRBJ2-1, with a weak D call TRBD2 (6 bases). This CDR3 is 16 amino acids long. V was cut by 3 bases and J by 4 bases, with 19 bases left in between. Germline V CDR1 and CDR2: DFQATT, SNEGSKA (reference sequence). The CDR3 protein is CSASDPSAGRYNEQFF. As DNA, the CDR3 is TGCAGTGCTAGTGACCCGTCGGCGGGACGTTACAATGAGCAGTTCTTC.

The V gene is TRBV12-3 or TRBV12-4, the J gene TRBJ2-7; 10 nucleotides align to TRBD1. The CDR3 totals 16 residues. Trimming removed 3 bases from V and 5 bases from J; junction bases left unmatched: 10. This chain's CDR3 is CASSLGPGQGIHEQYF. CDR3 in DNA: TGTGCCAGCAGTTTGGGTCCGGGACAGGGGATTCACGAGCAGTACTTC.

The V and J genes are TRBV27 and TRBJ2-7; a weak D match, TRBD2 (6 bases). V lost 2 bases and J lost 7, with 18 bases in between. Looked up from germline, CDR1 is MNHEY and CDR2 is SMNVEV (reference sequence). This CDR3 has 15 amino acids. This CDR3 is CASSLAPGSGVEQYF. CDR3 DNA: TGTGCCAGCAGTTTAGCCCCCGGGAGTGGGGTTGAGCAGTACTTC.

This clonotype was observed a few times. The V gene is TRBV7-9, the J gene TRBJ2-3, with TRBD1 as a possible D gene (6 bases). Germline values: CDR1 SEHNR, CDR2 FQNEAQ (reference sequence). Trimming shortened V by 5 bases and J by 8 bases, and 17 bases separated the two germline ends. The CDR3 covers 14 residues. The CDR3 sequence is CASSRTGDKATQYF. Here the CDR3 DNA reads TGTGCCAGCAGCAGGACCGGGGACAAGGCTACGCAGTATTTT.

The chain couples TRBV12-3 or TRBV12-4 to TRBJ2-1; D is ambiguous. The V gene lost 6 bases and the J gene lost 6 bases, with 9 bases spanning the gap. CDR3 length: 12 residues. The CDR3 sequence: CASSPDGNEQFF. CDR3 DNA sequence: TGTGCCAGCAGCCCAGACGGCAATGAGCAGTTCTTC.

This clonotype was picked up a small number of times. The chain has TRBV6-2 or TRBV6-3 and TRBJ2-7, with 7 bases identical to TRBD2. The CDR3 has 15 amino acids. Germline CDR1 reads MNHEY; CDR2 reads SVGEGT. After removal of 2 bases from V and 4 bases from J, the junction contained 8 bases not matched to a gene. CDR3 protein: CASSYGLAEQYEQYF. The CDR3 nucleotides read TGTGCCAGCAGTTACGGGCTAGCGGAACAATACGAGCAGTACTTC.